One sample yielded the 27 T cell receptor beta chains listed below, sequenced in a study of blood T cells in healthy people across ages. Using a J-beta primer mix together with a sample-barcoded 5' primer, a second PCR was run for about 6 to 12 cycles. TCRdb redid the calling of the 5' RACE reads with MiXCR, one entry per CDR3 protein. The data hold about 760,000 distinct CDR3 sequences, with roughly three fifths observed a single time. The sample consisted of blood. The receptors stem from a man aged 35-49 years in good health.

In DNA form, the CDR3 reads TGTGCCAGCAGCGTAGTCTGGGATTATCAGCCCCAGCATTTT. The encoded protein is CASSVVWDYQPQHF. This sequence joins TRBV9 and TRBJ1-5, with D unclear. This CDR3 is 14 amino acids long. Trimming stripped 0 bases from V and 5 bases from J, with 9 bases between. CDR1 and CDR2 (germline): SGDLS, YYNGEE.

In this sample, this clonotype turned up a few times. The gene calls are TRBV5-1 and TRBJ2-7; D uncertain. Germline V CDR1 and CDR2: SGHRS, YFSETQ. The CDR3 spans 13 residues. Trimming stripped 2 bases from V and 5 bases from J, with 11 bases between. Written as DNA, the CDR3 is TGCGCCAGCAGCTTTCTTTCCCGGGACGAGCAGTACTTC. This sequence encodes CASSFLSRDEQYF.

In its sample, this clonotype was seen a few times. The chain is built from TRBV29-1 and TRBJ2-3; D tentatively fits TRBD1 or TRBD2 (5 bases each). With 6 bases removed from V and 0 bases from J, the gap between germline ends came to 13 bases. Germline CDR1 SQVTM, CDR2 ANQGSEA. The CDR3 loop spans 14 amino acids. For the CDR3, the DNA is TGCAGCGTCTCCTTGGGGGTGAGCACAGATACGCAGTATTTT. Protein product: CSVSLGVSTDTQYF.

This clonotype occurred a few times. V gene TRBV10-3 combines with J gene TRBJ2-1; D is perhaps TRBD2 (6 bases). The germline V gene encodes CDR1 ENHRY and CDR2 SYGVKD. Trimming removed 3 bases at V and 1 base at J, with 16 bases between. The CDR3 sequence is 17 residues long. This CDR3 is CAISDMGGSRSYNEQFF. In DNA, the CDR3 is TGTGCCATCAGTGATATGGGGGGAAGTAGGTCCTACAATGAGCAGTTCTTC.

CDR3 sequence: CASSISAPEDIQYF. DNA for the CDR3: TGTGCCAGTAGTATATCCGCTCCTGAAGACATTCAGTACTTC. The rearrangement links TRBV19 to TRBJ2-4; D is unresolved. V was shortened by 2 bases and J by 8 bases, with 13 bases between the two germline ends. The CDR3 contains 14 residues. The germline gives CDR1 LNHDA, CDR2 SQIVND (reference sequence).

CDR3: CATRQADNYQEAQYF. CDR3 nucleotide sequence: TGTGCCACCCGACAGGCAGACAATTACCAAGAGGCCCAGTACTTC. J is TRBJ2-7 and V is TRBV28; a weak D match, TRBD1 (6 bases). The germline CDR1 and CDR2 sequences are MDHEN and SYDVKM. V lost 10 bases and J 10 bases, leaving 29 bases between the germline ends. The CDR3 has 15 residues.

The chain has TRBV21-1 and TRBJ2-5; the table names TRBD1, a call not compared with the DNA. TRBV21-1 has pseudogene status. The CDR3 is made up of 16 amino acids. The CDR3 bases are TGTGCCAGCAGCAAAGCGCGGGGCCAGGGTCTAGAGACCCAGTACTTC. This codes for CASSKARGQGLETQYF.

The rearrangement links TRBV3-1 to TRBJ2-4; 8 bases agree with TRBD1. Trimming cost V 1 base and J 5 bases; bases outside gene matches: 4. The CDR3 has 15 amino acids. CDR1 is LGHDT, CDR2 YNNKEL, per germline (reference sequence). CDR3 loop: CASSQGDRPQNIQYF. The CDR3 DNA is TGTGCCAGCAGCCAAGGGGACAGGCCCCAAAACATTCAGTACTTC.

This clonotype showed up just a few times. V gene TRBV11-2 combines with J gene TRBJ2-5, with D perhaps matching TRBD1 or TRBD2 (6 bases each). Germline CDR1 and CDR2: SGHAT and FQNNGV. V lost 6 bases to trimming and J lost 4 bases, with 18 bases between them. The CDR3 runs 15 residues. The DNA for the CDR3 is TGTGCCAGCAGGGCGGGAATGGGGGCCTCAGAGACCCAGTACTTC. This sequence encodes CASRAGMGASETQYF.

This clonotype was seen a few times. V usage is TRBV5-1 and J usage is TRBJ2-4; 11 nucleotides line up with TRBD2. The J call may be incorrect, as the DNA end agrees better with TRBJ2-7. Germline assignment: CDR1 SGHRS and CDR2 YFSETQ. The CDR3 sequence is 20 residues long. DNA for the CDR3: TGCGCCAGCAGCCAAGGCCTTCTAGCGGGAGGTACCGGGGAATCCTACGAGCAGTACTTC. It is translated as CASSQGLLAGGTGESYEQYF.

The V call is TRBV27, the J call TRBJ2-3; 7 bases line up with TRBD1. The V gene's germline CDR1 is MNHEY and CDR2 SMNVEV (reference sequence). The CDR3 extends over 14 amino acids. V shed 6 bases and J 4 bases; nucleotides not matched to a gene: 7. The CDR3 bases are TGTGCCAGCAGCTTACTTACAGGGGCAGATACGCAGTATTTT. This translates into CASSLLTGADTQYF.

The CDR3 reads CATSDYSVAFDTQYF. The CDR3, as DNA: TGTGCCACCAGTGATTATAGCGTAGCCTTTGATACGCAGTATTTT. The rearrangement joins TRBV24-1 to TRBJ2-3, with TRBD2 as a possible D gene (5 bases). Deletions cut 2 bases from V and 6 bases from J, with 14 bases between. The germline gives CDR1 KGHDR, CDR2 SFDVKD. The CDR3 extends over 15 amino acids.

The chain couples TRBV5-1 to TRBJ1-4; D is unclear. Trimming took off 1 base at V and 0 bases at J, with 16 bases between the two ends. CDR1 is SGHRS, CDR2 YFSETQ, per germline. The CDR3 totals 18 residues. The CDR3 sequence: CASSLRPLGLATNEKLFF. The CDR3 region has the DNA TGCGCCAGCAGCTTGCGACCATTGGGTTTAGCAACTAATGAAAAACTGTTTTTT.

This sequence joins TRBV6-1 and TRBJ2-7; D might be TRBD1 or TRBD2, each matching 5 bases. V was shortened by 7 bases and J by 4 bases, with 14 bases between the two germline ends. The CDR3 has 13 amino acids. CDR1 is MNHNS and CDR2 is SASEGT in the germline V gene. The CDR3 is CASIGRDGYEQYF. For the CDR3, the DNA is TGTGCCAGCATTGGCCGGGACGGGTACGAGCAGTACTTC.

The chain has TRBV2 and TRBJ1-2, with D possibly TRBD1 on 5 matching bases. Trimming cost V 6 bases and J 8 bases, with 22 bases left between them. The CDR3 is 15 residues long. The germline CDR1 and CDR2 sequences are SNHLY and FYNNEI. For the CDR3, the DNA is TGTGCCAGCAGGAACAGCCCGAGGGGCGGTGAGGGCTACACCTTC. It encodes CASRNSPRGGEGYTF. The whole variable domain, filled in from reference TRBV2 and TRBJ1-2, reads EPEVTQTPSHQVTQMGQEVILRCVPISNHLYFYWYRQILGQKVEFLVSFYNNEISEKSEIFDDQFSVERPDGSNFTLKIRSTKLEDSAMYFCASRNSPRGGEGYTFGSGTRLTVV.

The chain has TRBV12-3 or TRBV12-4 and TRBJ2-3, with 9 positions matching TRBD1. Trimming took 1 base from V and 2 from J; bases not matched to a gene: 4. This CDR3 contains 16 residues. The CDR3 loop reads CASSLGTGDPTDTQYF. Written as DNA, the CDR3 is TGTGCCAGCAGTTTAGGGACAGGGGACCCCACAGATACGCAGTATTTT.

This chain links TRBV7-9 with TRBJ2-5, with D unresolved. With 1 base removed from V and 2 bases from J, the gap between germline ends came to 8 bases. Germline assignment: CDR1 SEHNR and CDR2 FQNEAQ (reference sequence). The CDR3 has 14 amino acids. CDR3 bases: TGTGCCAGCAGCTTAGTGAACCAACAAGAGACCCAGTACTTC. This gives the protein CASSLVNQQETQYF.

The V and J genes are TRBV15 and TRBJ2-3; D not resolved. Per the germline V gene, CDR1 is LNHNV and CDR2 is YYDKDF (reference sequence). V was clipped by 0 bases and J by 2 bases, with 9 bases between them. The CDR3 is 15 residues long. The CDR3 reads CATSRDVRDTDTQYF. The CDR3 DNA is TGTGCCACCAGCAGAGATGTCAGAGACACAGATACGCAGTATTTT. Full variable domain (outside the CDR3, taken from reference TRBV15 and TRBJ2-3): DAMVIQNPRYQVTQFGKPVTLSCSQTLNHNVMYWYQQKSSQAPKLLFHYYDKDFNNEADTPDNFQSRRPNTSFCFLDIRSPGLGDTAMYLCATSRDVRDTDTQYFGPGTRLTVL.

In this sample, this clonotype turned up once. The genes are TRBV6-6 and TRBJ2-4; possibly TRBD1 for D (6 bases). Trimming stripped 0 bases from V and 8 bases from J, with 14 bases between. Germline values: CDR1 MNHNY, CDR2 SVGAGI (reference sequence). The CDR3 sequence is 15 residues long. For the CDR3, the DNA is TGTGCCAGCAGTTACTCCGTACAGGGACGGGACATTCAGTACTTC. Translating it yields CASSYSVQGRDIQYF.

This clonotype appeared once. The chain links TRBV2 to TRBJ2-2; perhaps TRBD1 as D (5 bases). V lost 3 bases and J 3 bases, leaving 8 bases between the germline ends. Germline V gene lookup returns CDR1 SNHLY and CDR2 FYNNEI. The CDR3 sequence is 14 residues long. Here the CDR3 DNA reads TGTGCCAGCAGTGAGCCAGGGCACACCGGGGAGCTGTTTTTT. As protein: CASSEPGHTGELFF.

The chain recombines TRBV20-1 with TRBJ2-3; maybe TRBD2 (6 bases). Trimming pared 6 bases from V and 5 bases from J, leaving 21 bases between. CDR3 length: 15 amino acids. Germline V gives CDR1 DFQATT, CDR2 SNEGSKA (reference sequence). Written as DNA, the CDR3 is TGCAGTGCCACATTCGGACTAAGCCGCGGAGATACGCAGTATTTT. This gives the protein CSATFGLSRGDTQYF.

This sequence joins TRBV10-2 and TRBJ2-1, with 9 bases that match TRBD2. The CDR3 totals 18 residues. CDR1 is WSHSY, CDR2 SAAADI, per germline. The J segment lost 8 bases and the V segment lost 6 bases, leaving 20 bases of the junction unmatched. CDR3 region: CASRDDWVKAGGGDEQFF. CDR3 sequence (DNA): TGCGCCAGCAGAGATGACTGGGTAAAAGCGGGGGGCGGGGATGAGCAGTTCTTC.

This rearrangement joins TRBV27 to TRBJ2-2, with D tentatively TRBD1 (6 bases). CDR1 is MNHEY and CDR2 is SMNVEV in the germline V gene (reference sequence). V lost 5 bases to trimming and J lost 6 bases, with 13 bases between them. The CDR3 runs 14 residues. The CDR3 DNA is TGTGCCAGCAGTGTAAACAGGGTGGCCGGGGAGCTGTTTTTT. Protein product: CASSVNRVAGELFF.

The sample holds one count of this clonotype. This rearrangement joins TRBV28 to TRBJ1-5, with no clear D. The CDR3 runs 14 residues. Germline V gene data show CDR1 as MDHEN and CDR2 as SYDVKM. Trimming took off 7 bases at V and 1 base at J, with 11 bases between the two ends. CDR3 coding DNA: TGTGCCAGCAACCGCGGTGGGAGCAATCAGCCCCAGCATTTT. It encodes CASNRGGSNQPQHF.

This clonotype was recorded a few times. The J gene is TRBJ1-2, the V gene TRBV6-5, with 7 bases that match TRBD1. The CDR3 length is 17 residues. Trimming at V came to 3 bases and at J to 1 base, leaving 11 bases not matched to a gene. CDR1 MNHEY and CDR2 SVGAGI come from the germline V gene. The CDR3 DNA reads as TGTGCCAGCAGTTATACAACATCCGGGACAGATAACTATGGCTACACCTTC. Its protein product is CASSYTTSGTDNYGYTF.

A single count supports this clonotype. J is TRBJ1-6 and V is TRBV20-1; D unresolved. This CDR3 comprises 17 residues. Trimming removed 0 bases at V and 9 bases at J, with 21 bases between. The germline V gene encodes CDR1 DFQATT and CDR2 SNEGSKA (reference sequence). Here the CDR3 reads CSARDEGGGARSSPLHF. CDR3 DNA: TGCAGTGCTAGAGATGAGGGAGGAGGTGCCAGATCTTCACCCCTCCACTTT.

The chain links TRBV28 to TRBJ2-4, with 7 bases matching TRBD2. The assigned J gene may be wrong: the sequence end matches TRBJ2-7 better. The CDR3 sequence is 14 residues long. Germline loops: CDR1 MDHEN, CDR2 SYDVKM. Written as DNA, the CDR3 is TGTGCCAGCAGTGCCCAAGCGGGAAGCTACGAGCAGTACTTC. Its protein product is CASSAQAGSYEQYF.